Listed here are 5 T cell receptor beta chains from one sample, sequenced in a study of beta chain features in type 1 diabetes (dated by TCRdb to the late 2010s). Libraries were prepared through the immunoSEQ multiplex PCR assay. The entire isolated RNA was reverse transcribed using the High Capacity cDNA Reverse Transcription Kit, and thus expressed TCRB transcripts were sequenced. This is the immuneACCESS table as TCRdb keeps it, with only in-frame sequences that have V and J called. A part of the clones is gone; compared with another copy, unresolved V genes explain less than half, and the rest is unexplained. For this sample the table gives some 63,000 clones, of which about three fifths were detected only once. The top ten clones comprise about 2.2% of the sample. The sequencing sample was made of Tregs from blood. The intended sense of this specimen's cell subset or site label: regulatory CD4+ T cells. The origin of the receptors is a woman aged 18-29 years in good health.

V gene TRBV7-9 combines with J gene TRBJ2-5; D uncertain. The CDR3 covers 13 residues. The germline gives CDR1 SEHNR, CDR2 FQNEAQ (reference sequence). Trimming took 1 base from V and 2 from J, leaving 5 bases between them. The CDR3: CASSLVRQETQYF. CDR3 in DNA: TGTGCCAGCAGCTTAGTTCGGCAAGAGACCCAGTACTTC.

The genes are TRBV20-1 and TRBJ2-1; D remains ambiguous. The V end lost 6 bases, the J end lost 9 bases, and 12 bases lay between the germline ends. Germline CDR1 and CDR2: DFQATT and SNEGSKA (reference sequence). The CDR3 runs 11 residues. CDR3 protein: CSAVERGEQFF. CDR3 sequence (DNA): TGCAGTGCCGTGGAGCGTGGTGAGCAGTTCTTC.

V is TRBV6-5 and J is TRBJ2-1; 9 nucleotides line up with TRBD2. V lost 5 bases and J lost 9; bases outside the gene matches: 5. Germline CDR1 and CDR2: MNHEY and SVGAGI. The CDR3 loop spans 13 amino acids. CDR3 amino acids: CASSASGTGEQFF. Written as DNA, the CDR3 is TGTGCCAGCAGTGCTAGCGGGACCGGTGAGCAGTTCTTC.

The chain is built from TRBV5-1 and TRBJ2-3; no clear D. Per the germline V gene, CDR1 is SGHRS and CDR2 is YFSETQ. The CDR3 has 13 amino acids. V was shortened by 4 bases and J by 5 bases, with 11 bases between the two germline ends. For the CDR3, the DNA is TGCGCCAGCAGCGACACTGTGGAAGATACGCAGTATTTT. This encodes CASSDTVEDTQYF.

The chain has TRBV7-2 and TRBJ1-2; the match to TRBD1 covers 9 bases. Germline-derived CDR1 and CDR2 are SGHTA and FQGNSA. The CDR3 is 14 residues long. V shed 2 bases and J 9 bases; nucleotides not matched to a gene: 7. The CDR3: CASSLTGGSMSYTF. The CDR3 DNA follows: TGTGCCAGCAGCTTAACAGGGGGCTCTATGAGCTACACCTTC. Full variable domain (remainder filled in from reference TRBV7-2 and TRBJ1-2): GAGVSQSPSNKVTEKGKDVELRCDPISGHTALYWYRQSLGQGLEFLIYFQGNSAPDKSGLPSDRFSAERTGGSVSTLTIQRTQQEDSAVYLCASSLTGGSMSYTFGSGTRLTVV.